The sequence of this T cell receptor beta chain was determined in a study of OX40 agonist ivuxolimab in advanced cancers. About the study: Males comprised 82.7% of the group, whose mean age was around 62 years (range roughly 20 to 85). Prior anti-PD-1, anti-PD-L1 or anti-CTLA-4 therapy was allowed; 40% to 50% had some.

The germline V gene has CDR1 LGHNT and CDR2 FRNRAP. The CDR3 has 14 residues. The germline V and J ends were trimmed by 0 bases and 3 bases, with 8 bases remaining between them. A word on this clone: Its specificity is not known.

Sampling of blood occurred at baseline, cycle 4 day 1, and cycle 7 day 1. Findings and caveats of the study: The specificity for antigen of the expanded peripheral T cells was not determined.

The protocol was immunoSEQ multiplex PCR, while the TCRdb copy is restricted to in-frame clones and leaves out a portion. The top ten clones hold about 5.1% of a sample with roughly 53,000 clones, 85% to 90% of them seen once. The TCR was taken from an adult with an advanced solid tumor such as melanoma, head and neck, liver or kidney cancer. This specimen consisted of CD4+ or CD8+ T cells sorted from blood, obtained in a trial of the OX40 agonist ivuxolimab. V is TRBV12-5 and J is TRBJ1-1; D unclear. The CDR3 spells CASGLVPGYTEAFF. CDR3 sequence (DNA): TGTGCTAGTGGTTTGGTACCGGGATACACTGAAGCTTTCTTT.